Listed below are T cell receptor beta chains from one sample, sequenced in a study of blood T cell repertoires in COVID-19. Clones were read by immunoSEQ multiplex PCR, and TCRdb kept only the in-frame ones, dropping some. The data contain roughly 150,000 clones, approximately 85% of them seen just once; the ten biggest clones take up more than 7.5%. Sequencing used peripheral blood. These receptor sequences come from a woman aged 60-75 years with COVID-19, enrolled during active disease. The CDR3 runs from the conserved cysteine through the conserved F or W. D genes are given only for firm matches. Only part of the rows carry a size: once, few, many, or a class if the clone is expanded.

j_call d_call clone_size cdr3_length v_call cdr3_nt cdr3_aa
TRBJ1-5 - few 16 TRBV6-5 TGTGCCAGCAGTTATAATCGTCCAGGTAACAATCAGCCCCAGCATTTT CASSYNRPGNNQPQHF
TRBJ1-3 - once 16 TRBV9 TGTGCCAGCAGCGTACAGTTACATGCCTCTGGAAACACCATATATTTT CASSVQLHASGNTIYF
TRBJ1-4 - - 15 TRBV4-1 TGCGCCAGCAGCCAAGAAGGACAGTCTAATGAAAAACTGTTTTTT CASSQEGQSNEKLFF
TRBJ2-2 TRBD2 - 15 TRBV5-4 TGTGCCAGCAGCTTAACTAGCGGGAGGGCCGGGGAGCTGTTTTTT CASSLTSGRAGELFF
TRBJ2-1 - - 14 TRBV19 TGTGCCAGTAGTTCCCGGGAACTCGGGAATGAGCAGTTCTTC CASSSRELGNEQFF
TRBJ1-2 - - 14 TRBV6-5 TGTGCCAGCAGTTCCCCCACAGGGCTCTATGGCTACACCTTC CASSSPTGLYGYTF
TRBJ1-2 TRBD1 - 15 TRBV10-3 TGTGCCATCAGTGAGTCTCTGACAGGGAACTATGGCTACACCTTC CAISESLTGNYGYTF
TRBJ1-6 - - 16 TRBV5-1 TGCGCCAGCACCCTAGGGGGAAGCTCCTATAATTCACCCCTCCACTTT CASTLGGSSYNSPLHF
TRBJ1-4 TRBD1 few 14 TRBV7-9 TGTGCCAGCAGCCCAGGGACAGGGGGTGAAAAACTGTTTTTT CASSPGTGGEKLFF
TRBJ2-1 - - 12 TRBV6-6 TGTGCCAGCAGTCCAAGGGGTAGTGAGCAGTTCTTC CASSPRGSEQFF
TRBJ1-1 - - 16 TRBV11-3 TGTGCCAGCAGCTTGAGTTATGGGAGCCCGAACACTGAAGCTTTCTTT CASSLSYGSPNTEAFF
TRBJ1-5 - - 15 TRBV5-6 TGTGCCAGCAGCTTGGCGGGGAGGAACGATCAGCCCCAGCATTTT CASSLAGRNDQPQHF
TRBJ1-1 - - 13 TRBV14 TGTGCCAGCAGTCGACAGGTGAACACTGAAGCTTTCTTT CASSRQVNTEAFF
TRBJ1-6 TRBD1 - 16 TRBV5-4 TGTGCCAGCAGCAACCGACCGGGACAGTATAATTCACCCCTCCACTTT CASSNRPGQYNSPLHF
TRBJ1-4 - - 15 TRBV28 TGTGCCAGCAGCTCCCGGTTAGGGGCTAATGAAAAACTGTTTTTT CASSSRLGANEKLFF
TRBJ1-5 TRBD1 few 13 TRBV19 TGTGCCAGTAATCACAGGGGTGGCCAGCCCCAGCATTTT CASNHRGGQPQHF
TRBJ1-2 - - 14 TRBV19 TGTGCCAGTAGTTGGCTCGGGGCTAACTATGGCTACACCTTC CASSWLGANYGYTF
TRBJ2-5 TRBD2 - 12 TRBV20-1 TGCAGTGCTAGTTTGGGAGGGGAGACCCAGTACTTC CSASLGGETQYF
TRBJ1-2 TRBD1 - 15 TRBV25-1 TGTGCCAGCAGTGGAGCCGGGACAGGGGTGAGTGGCTACACCTTC CASSGAGTGVSGYTF
TRBJ2-1 TRBD2 few 14 TRBV28 TGTGCCAGCAGTTTGGGACTAGTTAATAAGGAGCAGTTCTTC CASSLGLVNKEQFF
TRBJ1-3 TRBD1 once 14 TRBV5-6 TGTGCCAGCACCAAAAGGGGGCTTGGAAACACCATATATTTT CASTKRGLGNTIYF
TRBJ1-5 TRBD1 - 15 TRBV13 TGTGCCAGCAGCCGTAGGGGACAGGGGTATCAGCCCCAGCATTTT CASSRRGQGYQPQHF
TRBJ2-7 TRBD1 - 17 TRBV5-1 TGCGCCAGCAGCCCGGGACAGGGCCCAGTCCGCTTCAACGAGCAGTACTTC CASSPGQGPVRFNEQYF
TRBJ1-2 TRBD1 - 14 TRBV6-1 TGTGCCAGCAGTGAGAACAGGGGCAACTATGGCTACACCTTC CASSENRGNYGYTF
TRBJ1-2 TRBD1 - 15 TRBV19 TGTGCCAGTAGTATGAGGGACAGAAGGAGCTATGGCTACACCTTC CASSMRDRRSYGYTF
TRBJ1-3 - - 13 TRBV7-2 TGTGCCAGCAGTTCGAGCTCTGGAAACACCATATATTTT CASSSSSGNTIYF
TRBJ2-7 TRBD2 - 14 TRBV28 TGTGCCAGCCGTTCTCGCGGGGGGGTAGGGGAGCAGTACTTC CASRSRGGVGEQYF
TRBJ2-7 - - 15 TRBV7-9 TGTGCCAGCAGCTTAGATACCGGGAGAACCTACGAGCAGTACTTC CASSLDTGRTYEQYF
TRBJ1-1 TRBD1 - 12 TRBV30 TGTGCCTGGACGACAGGGCGAACTGAAGCTTTCTTT CAWTTGRTEAFF
TRBJ1-5 - - 14 TRBV30 TGTGCCTGGAGCCCCACCAGGGGCAATCAGCCCCAGCATTTT CAWSPTRGNQPQHF
TRBJ1-2 TRBD1 - 15 TRBV14 TGTGCCAGCAGTCGGACGGACAGGGTGGGCTATGGCTACACCTTC CASSRTDRVGYGYTF
TRBJ2-5 - - 13 TRBV10-3 TGTGCCATCAGTGATTGGACAGAAGAGACCCAGTACTTC CAISDWTEETQYF
TRBJ1-1 - - 15 TRBV5-6 TGTGCCAGCAGCTTTAGTGCCAGGGGGAACACTGAAGCTTTCTTT CASSFSARGNTEAFF
TRBJ1-4 - - 15 TRBV5-1 TGCGCCAGCAGCGGCAGGGGTTTTGCTAATGAAAAACTGTTTTTT CASSGRGFANEKLFF
TRBJ2-3 - - 15 TRBV18 TGTGCCAGCTCACTTCTAGCTAGGGGCACAGATACGCAGTATTTT CASSLLARGTDTQYF
TRBJ2-1 TRBD2 - 15 TRBV7-2 TGTGCCAGCAGCTTAGAAGGCGGGGGGTGGAATGAGCAGTTCTTC CASSLEGGGWNEQFF
TRBJ2-1 TRBD2 - 15 TRBV7-9 TGTGCCAGCAGCTCGACTAGCGGGGAAAGCGGTGAGCAGTTCTTC CASSSTSGESGEQFF
TRBJ1-3 - - 16 TRBV7-9 TGTGCCAGCAGCTTATCCCTGGGGGGCTCTGGAAACACCATATATTTT CASSLSLGGSGNTIYF
TRBJ2-2 TRBD2 few 18 TRBV7-8 TGTGCCAGCAGCCCCTTACGCCTTGGACTAGCGGGGTTGGGGGAGCTGTTTTTT CASSPLRLGLAGLGELFF
TRBJ1-1 - - 13 TRBV12-3/TRBV12-4 TGTGCCAGCAGTTTTATGTCAGTTTCTGAAGCTTTCTTT CASSFMSVSEAFF
TRBJ2-4 - - 18 TRBV10-2 TGCGCCAGCAGTGATCTCTTACAGGGCTCCCTCTCCAAAAACATTCAGTACTTC CASSDLLQGSLSKNIQYF
TRBJ2-2 TRBD2 - 14 TRBV6-5 TGTGCCAGCCGGACTAGCGGGAACACCGGGGAGCTGTTTTTT CASRTSGNTGELFF
TRBJ1-1 - - 11 TRBV11-2 TGTGCCAGCAGCCCGGGGATTCAAGCTTTCTTT CASSPGIQAFF
TRBJ1-2 - - 12 TRBV2 TGTGCCAGCAGGTGGGAGAACTATGGCTACACCTTC CASRWENYGYTF
TRBJ2-7 - - 15 TRBV3-1/TRBV3-2 TGTGCCAGCAGCCAAGGGGTTAGGGGGGGATACGAGCAGTACTTC CASSQGVRGGYEQYF
TRBJ1-6 - - 14 TRBV10-3 TGTGCCATCAGGGAGGGCCAGGGGAGTTCACCCCTCCACTTT CAIREGQGSSPLHF
TRBJ2-1 - - 14 TRBV6-1 TGTGCCAGCAGTGACAGGGGCTCCTACAATGAGCAGTTCTTC CASSDRGSYNEQFF
TRBJ2-2 TRBD1 - 16 TRBV29-1 TGCAGCGTGTGTCCGGGACAGGGGGAAAACACCGGGGAGCTGTTTTTT CSVCPGQGENTGELFF
TRBJ1-1 - - 18 TRBV27 TGTGCCAGCAGTTTAGGGAGGGCAGGAGGGGTCGGGAACACTGAAGCTTTCTTT CASSLGRAGGVGNTEAFF
TRBJ1-3 - - 13 TRBV5-4 TGTGCCAGCAGCTTGGACAGGGCCAACACCATATATTTT CASSLDRANTIYF
TRBJ2-2 TRBD2 - 16 TRBV4-1 TGCGCCAGCAGCCAAGTAGCGGGGGGGAACACCGGGGAGCTGTTTTTT CASSQVAGGNTGELFF
TRBJ1-1 TRBD1 few 15 TRBV5-4 TGTGCCAGCAGCTCCTGGACAGGGGTATTCGCTGAAGCTTTCTTT CASSSWTGVFAEAFF
TRBJ1-1 - - 12 TRBV5-1 TGCGCCAGCAGCTTACACAGAGAAGAAGCTTTCTTT CASSLHREEAFF
TRBJ1-5 TRBD1 - 14 TRBV27 TGTGCCAGCAGAATTGGACAGGGGACTCAGCCCCAGCATTTT CASRIGQGTQPQHF